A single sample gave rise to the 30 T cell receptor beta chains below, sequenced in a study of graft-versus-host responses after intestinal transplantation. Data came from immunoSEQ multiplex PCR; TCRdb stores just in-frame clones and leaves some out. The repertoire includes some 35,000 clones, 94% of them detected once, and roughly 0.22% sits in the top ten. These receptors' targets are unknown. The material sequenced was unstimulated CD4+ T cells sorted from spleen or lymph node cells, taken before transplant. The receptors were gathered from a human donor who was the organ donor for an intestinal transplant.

For the CDR3, the DNA is TGTGCCAGCAGCCCGTCGTCAGCTGAAGCTTTCTTT. It codes for CASSPSSAEAFF. The chain links TRBV13 to TRBJ1-1, with unresolved D. In germline, CDR1 is PRHDT, CDR2 FYEKMQ (reference sequence). Trimming stripped 5 bases from V and 6 bases from J, with 10 bases between. The CDR3 extends over 12 amino acids.

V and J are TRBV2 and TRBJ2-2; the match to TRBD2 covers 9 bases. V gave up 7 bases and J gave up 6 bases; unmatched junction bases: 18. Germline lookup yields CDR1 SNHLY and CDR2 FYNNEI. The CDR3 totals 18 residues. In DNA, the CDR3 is TGTGCCAGCACCGACCCCCGGCGGGGGGGCCGAGTAGCCGGGGAGCTGTTTTTT. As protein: CASTDPRRGGRVAGELFF.

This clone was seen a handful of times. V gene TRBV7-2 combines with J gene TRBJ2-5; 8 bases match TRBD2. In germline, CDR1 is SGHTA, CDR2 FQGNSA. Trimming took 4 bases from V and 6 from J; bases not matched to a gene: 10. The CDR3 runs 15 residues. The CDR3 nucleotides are TGTGCCAGCAGCTCTTCTCCGGGACTAGAGAAGACCCAGTACTTC. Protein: CASSSSPGLEKTQYF. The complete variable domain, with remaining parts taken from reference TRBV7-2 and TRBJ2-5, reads GAGVSQSPSNKVTEKGKDVELRCDPISGHTALYWYRQSLGQGLEFLIYFQGNSAPDKSGLPSDRFSAERTGGSVSTLTIQRTQQEDSAVYLCASSSSPGLEKTQYFGPGTRLLVL.

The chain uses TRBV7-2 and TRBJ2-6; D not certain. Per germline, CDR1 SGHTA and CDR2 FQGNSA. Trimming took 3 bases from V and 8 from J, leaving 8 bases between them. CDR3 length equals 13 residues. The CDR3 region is CASSFLGTNVLTF. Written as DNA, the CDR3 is TGTGCCAGCAGCTTTTTGGGGACCAACGTCCTGACTTTC.

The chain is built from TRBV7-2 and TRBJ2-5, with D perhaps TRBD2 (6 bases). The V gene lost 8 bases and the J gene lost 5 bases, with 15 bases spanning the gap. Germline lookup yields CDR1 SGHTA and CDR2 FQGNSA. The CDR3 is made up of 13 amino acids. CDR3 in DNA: TGTGCCAGCGGACTATCGGGCGACGAGACCCAGTACTTC. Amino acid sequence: CASGLSGDETQYF.

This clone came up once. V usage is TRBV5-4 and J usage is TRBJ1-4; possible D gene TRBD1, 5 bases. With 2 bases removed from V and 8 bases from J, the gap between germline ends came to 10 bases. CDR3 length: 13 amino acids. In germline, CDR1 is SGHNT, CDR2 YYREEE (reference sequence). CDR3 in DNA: TGTGCCAGCAGCTTTTCTCGGGGGGAAAAACTGTTTTTT. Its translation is CASSFSRGEKLFF.

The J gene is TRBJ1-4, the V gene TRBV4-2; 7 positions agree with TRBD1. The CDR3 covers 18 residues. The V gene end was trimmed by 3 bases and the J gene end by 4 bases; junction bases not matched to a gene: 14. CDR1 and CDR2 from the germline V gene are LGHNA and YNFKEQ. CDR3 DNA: TGTGCCAGCAGCCACGTCCCGGGCATCAGGGGGGGTAATGAAAAACTGTTTTTT. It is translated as CASSHVPGIRGGNEKLFF.

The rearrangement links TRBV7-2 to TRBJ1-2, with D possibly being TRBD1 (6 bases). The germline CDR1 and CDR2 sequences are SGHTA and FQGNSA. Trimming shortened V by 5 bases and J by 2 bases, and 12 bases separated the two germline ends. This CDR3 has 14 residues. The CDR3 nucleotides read TGTGCCAGCAGCCCCTGGGACATAAACTATGGCTACACCTTC. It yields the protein CASSPWDINYGYTF.

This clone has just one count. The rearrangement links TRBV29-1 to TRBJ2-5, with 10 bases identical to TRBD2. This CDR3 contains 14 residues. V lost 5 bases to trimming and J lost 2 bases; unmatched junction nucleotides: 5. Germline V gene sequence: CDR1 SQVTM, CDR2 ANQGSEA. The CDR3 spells CSVSIAGGQETQYF. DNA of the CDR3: TGCAGCGTTTCGATAGCGGGGGGACAAGAGACCCAGTACTTC.

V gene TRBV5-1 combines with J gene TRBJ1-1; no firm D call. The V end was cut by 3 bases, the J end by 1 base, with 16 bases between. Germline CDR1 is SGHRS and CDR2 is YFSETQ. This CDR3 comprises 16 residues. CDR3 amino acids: CASSSGQPRKNTEAFF. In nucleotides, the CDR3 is TGCGCCAGCAGCTCCGGGCAGCCCAGGAAGAACACTGAAGCTTTCTTT.

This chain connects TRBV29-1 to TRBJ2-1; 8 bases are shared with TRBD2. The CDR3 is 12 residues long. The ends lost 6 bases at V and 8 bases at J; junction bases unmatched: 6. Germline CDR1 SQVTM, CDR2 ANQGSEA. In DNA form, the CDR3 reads TGCAGCGTCAGGGGACTAGTAGATGAGCAGTTCTTC. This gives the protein CSVRGLVDEQFF.

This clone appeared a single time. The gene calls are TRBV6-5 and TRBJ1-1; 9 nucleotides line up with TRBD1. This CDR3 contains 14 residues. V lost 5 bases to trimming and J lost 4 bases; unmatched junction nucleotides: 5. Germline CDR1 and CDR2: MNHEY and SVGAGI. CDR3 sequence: CASSRGTGTTEAFF. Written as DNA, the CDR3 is TGTGCCAGCAGTCGGGGGACAGGGACCACTGAAGCTTTCTTT.

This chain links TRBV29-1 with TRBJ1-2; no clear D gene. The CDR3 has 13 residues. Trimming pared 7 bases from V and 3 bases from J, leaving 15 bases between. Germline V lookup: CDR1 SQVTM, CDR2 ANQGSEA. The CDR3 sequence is CSATLRSDYGYTF. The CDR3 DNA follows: TGCAGCGCCACTCTTCGGTCCGACTATGGCTACACCTTC.

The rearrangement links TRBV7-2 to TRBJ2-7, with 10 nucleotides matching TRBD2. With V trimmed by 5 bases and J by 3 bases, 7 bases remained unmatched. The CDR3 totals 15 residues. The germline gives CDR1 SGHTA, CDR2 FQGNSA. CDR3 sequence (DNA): TGTGCCAGCAGCCCTAGCGGGGGAGGTGGCTACGAGCAGTACTTC. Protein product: CASSPSGGGGYEQYF. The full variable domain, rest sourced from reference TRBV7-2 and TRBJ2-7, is GAGVSQSPSNKVTEKGKDVELRCDPISGHTALYWYRQSLGQGLEFLIYFQGNSAPDKSGLPSDRFSAERTGGSVSTLTIQRTQQEDSAVYLCASSPSGGGGYEQYFGPGTRLTVT.

DNA for the CDR3: TGTGCCAGCAGCTTAGGGCGGGGGGGCCTTGAGCAGTTCTTC. Protein product: CASSLGRGGLEQFF. This chain uses TRBV7-2 with TRBJ2-1, with 9 bases that match TRBD2. V lost 1 base, J lost 9 bases, and 4 bases stayed unmatched. In germline, CDR1 is SGHTA, CDR2 FQGNSA. The CDR3 consists of 14 residues.

CDR3 DNA: TGTGCCAGCAGCTCATACAGGGGCGATAACACTGAAGCTTTCTTT. It is translated as CASSSYRGDNTEAFF. This chain uses TRBV7-2 with TRBJ1-1, with TRBD1 identical over 7 bases. Unmatched junction bases numbered 7, after V lost 4 bases and J lost 2 bases. The CDR3 has 15 amino acids. The germline gives CDR1 SGHTA, CDR2 FQGNSA. The variable domain in full, completed from reference TRBV7-2 and TRBJ1-1, reads GAGVSQSPSNKVTEKGKDVELRCDPISGHTALYWYRQSLGQGLEFLIYFQGNSAPDKSGLPSDRFSAERTGGSVSTLTIQRTQQEDSAVYLCASSSYRGDNTEAFFGQGTRLTVV.

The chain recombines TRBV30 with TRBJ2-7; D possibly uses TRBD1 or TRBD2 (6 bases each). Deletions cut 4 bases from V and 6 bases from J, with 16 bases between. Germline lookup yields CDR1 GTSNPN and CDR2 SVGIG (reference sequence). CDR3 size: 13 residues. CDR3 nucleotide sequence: TGTGCCTGGACACGGGGGCAGACCAGCGAGCAGTACTTC. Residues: CAWTRGQTSEQYF.

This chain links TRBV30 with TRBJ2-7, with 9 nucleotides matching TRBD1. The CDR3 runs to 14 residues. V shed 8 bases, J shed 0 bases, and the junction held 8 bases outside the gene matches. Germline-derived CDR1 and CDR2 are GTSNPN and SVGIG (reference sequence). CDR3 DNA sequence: TGTGCCGGAGCGACAGGGGGTACCTCCTACGAGCAGTACTTC. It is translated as CAGATGGTSYEQYF.

The CDR3 DNA reads TGCGCCAGCAGCTTGGACAGGGGGGGCTCTGGAAACACCATATATTTT. Translating it yields CASSLDRGGSGNTIYF. The rearrangement links TRBV5-1 to TRBJ1-3; 8 positions agree with TRBD1. With 0 bases clipped from V and 0 bases from J, the junction kept 2 bases outside the gene matches. The V gene's germline CDR1 is SGHRS and CDR2 YFSETQ. The CDR3 is 16 residues long.

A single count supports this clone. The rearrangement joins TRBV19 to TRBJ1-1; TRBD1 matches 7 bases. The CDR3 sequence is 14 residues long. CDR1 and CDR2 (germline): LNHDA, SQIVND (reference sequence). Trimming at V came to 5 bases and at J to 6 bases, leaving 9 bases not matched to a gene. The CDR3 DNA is TGTGCCAGTAGTCTCCGCGGAGGGGGCGCTGAAGCTTTCTTT. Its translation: CASSLRGGGAEAFF.

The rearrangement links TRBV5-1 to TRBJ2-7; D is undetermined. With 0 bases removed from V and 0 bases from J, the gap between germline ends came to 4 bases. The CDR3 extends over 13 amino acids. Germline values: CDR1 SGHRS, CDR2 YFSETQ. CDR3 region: CASSLDNSYEQYF. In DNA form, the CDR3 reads TGCGCCAGCAGCTTGGACAACTCCTACGAGCAGTACTTC.

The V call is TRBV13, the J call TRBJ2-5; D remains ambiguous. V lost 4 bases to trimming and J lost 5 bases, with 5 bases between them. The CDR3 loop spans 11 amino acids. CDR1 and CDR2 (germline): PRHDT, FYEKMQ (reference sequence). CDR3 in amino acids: CASSSRETQYF. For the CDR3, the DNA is TGTGCCAGCAGCTCGAGGGAGACCCAGTACTTC.

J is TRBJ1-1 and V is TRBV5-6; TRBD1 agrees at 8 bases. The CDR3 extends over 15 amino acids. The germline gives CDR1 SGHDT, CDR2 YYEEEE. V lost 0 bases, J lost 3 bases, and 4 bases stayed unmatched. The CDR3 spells CASSLGTGFDTEAFF. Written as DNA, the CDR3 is TGTGCCAGCAGCTTGGGGACAGGGTTCGACACTGAAGCTTTCTTT.

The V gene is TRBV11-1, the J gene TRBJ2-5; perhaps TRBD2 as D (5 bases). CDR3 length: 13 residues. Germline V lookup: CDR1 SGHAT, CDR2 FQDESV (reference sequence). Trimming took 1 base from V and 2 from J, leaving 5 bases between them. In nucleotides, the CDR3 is TGTGCCAGCAGCTTAGGGACTCAAGAGACCCAGTACTTC. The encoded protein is CASSLGTQETQYF. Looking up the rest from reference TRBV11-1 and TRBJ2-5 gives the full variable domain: EAEVAQSPRYKITEKSQAVAFWCDPISGHATLYWYRQILGQGPELLVQFQDESVVDDSQLPKDRFSAERLKGVDSTLKIQPAELGDSAMYLCASSLGTQETQYFGPGTRLLVL.

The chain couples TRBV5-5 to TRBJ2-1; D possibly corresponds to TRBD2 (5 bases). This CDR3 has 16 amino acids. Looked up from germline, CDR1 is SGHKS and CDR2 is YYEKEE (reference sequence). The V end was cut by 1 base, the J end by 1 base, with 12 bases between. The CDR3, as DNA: TGTGCCAGCAGCTTGACCAGCGGTGGTTCCTACAATGAGCAGTTCTTC. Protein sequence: CASSLTSGGSYNEQFF.

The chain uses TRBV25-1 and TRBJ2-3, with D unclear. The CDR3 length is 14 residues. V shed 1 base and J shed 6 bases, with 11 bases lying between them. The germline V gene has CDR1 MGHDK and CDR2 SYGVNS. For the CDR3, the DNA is TGTGCCAGCAGTGAATCGGCCCGTTCGGATACGCAGTATTTT. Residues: CASSESARSDTQYF.

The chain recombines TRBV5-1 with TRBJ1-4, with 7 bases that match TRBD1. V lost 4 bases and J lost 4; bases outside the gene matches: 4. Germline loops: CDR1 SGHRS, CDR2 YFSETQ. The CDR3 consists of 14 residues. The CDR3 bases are TGCGCCAGCAGCGTAGGGGGCCTTAATGAAAAACTGTTTTTT. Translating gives CASSVGGLNEKLFF.

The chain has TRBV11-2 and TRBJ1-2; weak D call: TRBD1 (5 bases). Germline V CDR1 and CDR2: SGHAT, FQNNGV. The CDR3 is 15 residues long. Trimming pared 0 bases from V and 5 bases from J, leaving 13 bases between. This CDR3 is CASSLERQGVYGYTF. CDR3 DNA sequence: TGTGCCAGCAGCTTAGAACGGCAGGGAGTGTATGGCTACACCTTC.

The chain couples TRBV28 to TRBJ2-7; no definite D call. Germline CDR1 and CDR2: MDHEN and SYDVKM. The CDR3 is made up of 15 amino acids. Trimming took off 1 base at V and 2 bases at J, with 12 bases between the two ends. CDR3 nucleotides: TGTGCCAGCAGTTTATATAAGGGTTATACCTACGAGCAGTACTTC. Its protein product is CASSLYKGYTYEQYF.

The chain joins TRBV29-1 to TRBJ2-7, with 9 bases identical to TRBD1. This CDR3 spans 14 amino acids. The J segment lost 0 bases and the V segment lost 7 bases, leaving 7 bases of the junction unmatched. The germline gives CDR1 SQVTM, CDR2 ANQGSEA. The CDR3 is CSAVLDRGSYEQYF. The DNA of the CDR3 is TGCAGCGCCGTTTTGGACAGGGGCTCCTACGAGCAGTACTTC.